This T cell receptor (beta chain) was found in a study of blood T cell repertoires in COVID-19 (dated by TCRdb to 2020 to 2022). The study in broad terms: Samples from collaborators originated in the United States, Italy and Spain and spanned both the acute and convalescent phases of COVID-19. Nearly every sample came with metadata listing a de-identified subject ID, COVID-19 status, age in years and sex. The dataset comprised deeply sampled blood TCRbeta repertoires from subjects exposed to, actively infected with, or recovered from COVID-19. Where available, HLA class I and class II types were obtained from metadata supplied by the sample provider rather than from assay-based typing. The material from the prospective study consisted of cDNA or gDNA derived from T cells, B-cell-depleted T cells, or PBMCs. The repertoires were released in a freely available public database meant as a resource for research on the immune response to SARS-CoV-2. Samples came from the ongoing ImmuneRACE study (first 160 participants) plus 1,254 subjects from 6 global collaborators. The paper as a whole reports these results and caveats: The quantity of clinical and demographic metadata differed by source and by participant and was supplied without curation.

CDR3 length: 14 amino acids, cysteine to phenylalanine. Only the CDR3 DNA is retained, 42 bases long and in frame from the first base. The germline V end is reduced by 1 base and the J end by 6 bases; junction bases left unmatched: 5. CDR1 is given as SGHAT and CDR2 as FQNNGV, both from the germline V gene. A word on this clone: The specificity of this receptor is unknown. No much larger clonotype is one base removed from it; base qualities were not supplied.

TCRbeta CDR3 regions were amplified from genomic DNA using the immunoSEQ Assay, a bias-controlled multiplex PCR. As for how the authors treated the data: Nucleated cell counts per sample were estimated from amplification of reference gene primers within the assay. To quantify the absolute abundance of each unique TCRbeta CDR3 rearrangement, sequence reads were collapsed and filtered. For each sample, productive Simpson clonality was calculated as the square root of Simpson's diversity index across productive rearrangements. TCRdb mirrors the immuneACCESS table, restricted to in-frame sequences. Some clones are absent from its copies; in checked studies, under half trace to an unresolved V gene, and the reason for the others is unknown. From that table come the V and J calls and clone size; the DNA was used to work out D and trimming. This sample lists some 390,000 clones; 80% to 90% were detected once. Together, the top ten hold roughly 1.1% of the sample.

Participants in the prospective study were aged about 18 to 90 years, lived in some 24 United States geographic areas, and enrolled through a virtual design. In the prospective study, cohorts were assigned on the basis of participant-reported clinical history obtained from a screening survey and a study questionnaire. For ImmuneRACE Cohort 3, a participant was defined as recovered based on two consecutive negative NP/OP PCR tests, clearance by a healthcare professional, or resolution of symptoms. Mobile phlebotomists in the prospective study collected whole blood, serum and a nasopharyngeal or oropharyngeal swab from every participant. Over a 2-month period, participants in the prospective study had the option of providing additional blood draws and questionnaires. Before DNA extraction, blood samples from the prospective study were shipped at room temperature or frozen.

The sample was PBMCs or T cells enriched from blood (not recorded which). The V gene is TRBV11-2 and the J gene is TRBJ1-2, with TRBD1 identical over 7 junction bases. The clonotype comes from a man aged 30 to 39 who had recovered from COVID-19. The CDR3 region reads CASSLAPGGHGYTF. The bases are TGTGCCAGCAGCTTAGCCCCAGGGGGGCATGGCTACACCTTC.